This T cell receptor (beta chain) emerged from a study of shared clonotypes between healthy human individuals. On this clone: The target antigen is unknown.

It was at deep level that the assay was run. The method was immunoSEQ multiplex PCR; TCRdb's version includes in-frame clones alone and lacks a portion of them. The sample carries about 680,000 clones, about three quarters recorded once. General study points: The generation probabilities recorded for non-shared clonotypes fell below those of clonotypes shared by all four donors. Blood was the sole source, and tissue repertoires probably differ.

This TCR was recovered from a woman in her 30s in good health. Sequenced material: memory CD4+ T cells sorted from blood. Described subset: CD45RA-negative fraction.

The CDR3 DNA sequence: TGCAGTGCAGTACAGTGGGGGGAGCAGTACTTC. Amino acid sequence: CSAVQWGEQYF. The V and J genes are TRBV20-1 and TRBJ2-7, with D perhaps TRBD1 or TRBD2 (5 bases each). CDR1 DFQATT and CDR2 SNEGSKA come from the germline V gene (reference sequence). CDR3 length equals 11 residues. V lost 6 bases and J 7 bases, leaving 13 bases between the germline ends.